The sequence of this T cell receptor (beta chain) was determined in a study of identifying expanded T cells in peripheral blood. Study-level results: About 1.2 clones differed between technical replicates, versus around 16 and 19 over time. Variance in clone template counts between approximately 2-week samples significantly increased with total template count across all healthy donors.

During the collection period, no donor immune events like infections were recorded. To note about this clone: The antigen remains undetermined.

Profiling relied on immunoSEQ multiplex PCR, and the TCRdb table lists in-frame clones only, not all of them. This repertoire shows around 130,000 clones, around nine tenths found once; its top ten account for 8.4%. Germline loops: CDR1 SGDLS, CDR2 YYNGEE. The V end lost 3 bases, the J end lost 5 bases, and 14 bases lay between the germline ends. The length of the CDR3 is 14 residues. Sequenced: blood. This sequence was found in a person aged 18-69 years in good health. The chain links TRBV9 to TRBJ2-5, with a weak D call TRBD2 (5 bases). This CDR3 reads CASSEGPAAETQYF. In DNA form, the CDR3 reads TGTGCCAGCAGCGAGGGCCCAGCGGCGGAGACCCAGTACTTC.